This T cell receptor (beta chain) was profiled in a study of identical twins. Trimming stripped 1 base from V and 5 bases from J, with 8 bases between. This CDR3 contains 13 residues. Germline CDR1 reads MGHRA; CDR2 reads YSYEKL. A remark on this clonotype: Its target is not known.

TCRdb processed the 5' RACE reads anew with MiXCR; each CDR3 protein has one entry. The table shows a few hundred thousand distinct CDR3 sequences, with roughly 9% occurring only once. Study outcomes and limitations: The more abundant beta clonotypes in cord blood had fewer insertions, and memory repertoires did not show this.

This TCR was recovered from a woman aged 45-65 years in good health. The V and J genes are TRBV4-1 and TRBJ1-2, with no clear D. The sequencing sample was made of naive T cells sorted from blood. The CDR3: CASSQVMGYGYTF. The CDR3 coding sequence is TGCGCCAGCAGCCAAGTAATGGGGTATGGCTACACCTTC.